Listed below are T cell receptor beta chains from one sample, sequenced in a study of metastatic and nonmetastatic thyroid tumors. With MiXCR, TCRdb reprocessed the PCR reads. Here the sample spans tens of thousands of clones, about 32% being singletons. The sequenced sample consisted of blood. Every receptor here comes from a female donor with papillary thyroid cancer or a benign thyroid nodule (not recorded which). Some clones in this sample may be carry-over from other donors' samples. The CDR3 runs from the conserved cysteine through the conserved F or W. The D gene is left open where the match is weak. The size entry is marked missing in some rows and otherwise reads once, few, many or a size class.

TRBV7-8	TRBJ2-5	many	TRBD2	TGTGCCAGCAGCAACTTGGCATTAGCGGGAGGGGAGACCCAGTACTTC	CASSNLALAGGETQYF
TRBV12-5	TRBJ2-5	.	.	TGTGCTAGTGTCATCTTGGGAGAGACCCAGTACTTC	CASVILGETQYF
TRBV7-3	TRBJ1-6	many	TRBD1	TGTGCCAGCAGCTTAAGCGGACCAGGACAGGGCCTTATGGGTTCACCCCTCCACTTT	CASSLSGPGQGLMGSPLHF
TRBV10-1	TRBJ1-2	.	TRBD1	TGCGCCAGCAGTCCGGACAGGGGCATTACTAACTATGGCTACACCTTC	CASSPDRGITNYGYTF
TRBV20-1	TRBJ2-1	many	TRBD2	TGCAGTGCTAGAAAGTCAGCGGGAGCGGGGAATGAGCAGTTCTTC	CSARKSAGAGNEQFF
TRBV7-2	TRBJ2-1	.	.	TGTGCAAGCAGCCGCCTGTCCAATGAGCAGTTATTC	CASSRLSNEQLF
TRBV2	TRBJ1-5	many	.	TGTGCCAGCAGTGACAGGGGTCAAAATCAGCCCCAGCATTTT	CASSDRGQNQPQHF
TRBV4-3	TRBJ1-1	many	TRBD1	TGCGCCAGCAGCCAAGATGGAGGGGGCAACACTGAAGCTTTCTTT	CASSQDGGGNTEAFF
TRBV28	TRBJ2-7	.	TRBD1	TGTGCCAGCAGTTGGAGGGGACAGGGGGCCTACGAGCAGTACTTC	CASSWRGQGAYEQYF
TRBV6-1	TRBJ2-2	many	.	TGTGCCAGCAGTAGGGGGGCGGACACCGGGGAGCTGTTTTTT	CASSRGADTGELFF
TRBV20-1	TRBJ2-7	.	.	TGCAGTGCTGAGCGACCCCTTTTGCCCGACGTACAGGGACTCTCCTACGAGCAGTACTTC	CSAERPLLPDVQGLSYEQYF
TRBV5-1	TRBJ2-2	.	TRBD1	TGCGCCAGCAGCTTGCAGGGACAGGAGAACACCGGGGAGCTGTTTTTT	CASSLQGQENTGELFF
TRBV5-1	TRBJ1-2	many	.	TGCGCCAGCAGCTTGGACGGGAAAGGCTACACCTTC	CASSLDGKGYTF
TRBV7-9	TRBJ2-7	.	.	TGTGCCAGCAGCCATCCCACGCTGAACGAGCAGTACTTC	CASSHPTLNEQYF
TRBV24-1	TRBJ2-7	.	.	TGTGCCACCAGTGACCCGGACCTCCGGGGGATCTACCGGCAGTACTTC	CATSDPDLRGIYRQYF